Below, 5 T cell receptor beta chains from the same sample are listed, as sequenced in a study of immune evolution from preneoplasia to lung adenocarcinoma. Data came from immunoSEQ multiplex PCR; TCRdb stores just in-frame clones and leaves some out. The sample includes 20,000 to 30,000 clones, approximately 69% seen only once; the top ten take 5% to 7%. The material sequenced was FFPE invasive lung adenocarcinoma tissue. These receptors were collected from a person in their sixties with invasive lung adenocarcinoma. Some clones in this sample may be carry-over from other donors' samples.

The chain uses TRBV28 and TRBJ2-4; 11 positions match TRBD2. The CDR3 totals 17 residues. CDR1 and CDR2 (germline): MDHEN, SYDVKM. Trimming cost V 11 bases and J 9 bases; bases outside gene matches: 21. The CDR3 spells CAGRKTSGNRLWGIQYF. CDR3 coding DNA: TGTGCCGGCCGAAAGACTAGCGGGAATCGTTTATGGGGCATTCAGTACTTC.

The CDR3 loop is CASSLGTGAAIYDTF. CDR3 bases: TGCGCCAGCAGCTTGGGGACAGGGGCTGCTATTTACGACACCTTC. The chain has TRBV5-1 and TRBJ1-2; TRBD1 matches 9 bases. Germline loops: CDR1 SGHRS, CDR2 YFSETQ. Losses at the gene ends were 0 bases for V and 12 bases for J; bases not matched to a gene: 12. This CDR3 comprises 15 residues. Full variable domain (rest looked up from reference TRBV5-1 and TRBJ1-2): KAGVTQTPRYLIKTRGQQVTLSCSPISGHRSVSWYQQTPGQGLQFLFEYFSETQRNKGNFPGRFSGRQFSNSRSEMNVSTLELGDSALYLCASSLGTGAAIYDTFGSGTRLTVV.

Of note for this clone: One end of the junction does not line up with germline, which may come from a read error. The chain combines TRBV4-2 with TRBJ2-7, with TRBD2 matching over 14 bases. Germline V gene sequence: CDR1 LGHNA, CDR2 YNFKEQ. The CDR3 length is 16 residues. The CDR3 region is CASSHETGTSGSHEHF. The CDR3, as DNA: TGTGCCAGCAGCCACGAGACCGGGACTAGCGGGAGCCACGAGCACTTC.

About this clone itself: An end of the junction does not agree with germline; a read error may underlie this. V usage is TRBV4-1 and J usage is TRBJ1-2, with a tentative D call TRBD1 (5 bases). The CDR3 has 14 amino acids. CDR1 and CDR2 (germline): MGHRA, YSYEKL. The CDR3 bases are TGTGCCAGCAGCCCGGAAGCTGGGGGCTATGGCTACACCTTC. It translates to CASSPEAGGYGYTF.

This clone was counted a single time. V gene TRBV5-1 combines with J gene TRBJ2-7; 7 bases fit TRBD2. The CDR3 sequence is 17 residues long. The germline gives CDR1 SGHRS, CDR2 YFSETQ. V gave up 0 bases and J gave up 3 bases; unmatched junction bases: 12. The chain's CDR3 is CASSLGGVERGGYEQYF. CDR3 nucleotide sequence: TGCGCCAGCAGCTTGGGGGGGGTTGAGCGGGGCGGCTACGAGCAGTACTTC.